These 28 T cell receptor beta chains were all obtained from the same sample, sequenced in a study of regulatory T cells in long-lasting Graves disease. Investigators prepared the TCR beta libraries by applying iRepertoire HTBI primers and Arm-PCR of CDR3 regions. TCRdb reanalysed the multiplex PCR reads using MiXCR and keeps one entry per CDR3 protein. Among 400,000 to 450,000 distinct CDR3 sequences, under 15% were seen once, and the ten largest hold 16%. Time point in this sample: newly diagnosed GD, antithyroid drugs for less than 3 months. PBMC RNA was the source of the TCR library. These same data were also listed under a study on T cells in Graves' hyperthyroidism and ophthalmopathy.

Here the sequenced sample was peripheral blood mononuclear cells (PBMCs), taken at new diagnosis, from a patient treated with antithyroid drugs. The origin of the receptors is a woman aged 25-40 years with Graves disease.

CDR3 nucleotides: TGTGCCACCAGTGATTTGAACAGGGGGTATAGCGGGGAGCTGTTTTTT. Amino acid sequence: CATSDLNRGYSGELFF. The rearrangement uses TRBV24-1 and TRBJ2-2, with 8 nucleotides matching TRBD1. Germline-derived CDR1 and CDR2 are KGHDR and SFDVKD. The CDR3 runs to 16 residues. Losses at the gene ends were 0 bases for V and 7 bases for J; bases not matched to a gene: 6.

This clonotype was seen repeatedly, ten times or more. The gene calls are TRBV10-3 and TRBJ2-7, with D perhaps TRBD2 (5 bases). This CDR3 contains 13 residues. The V gene's germline CDR1 is ENHRY and CDR2 SYGVKD. Trimming stripped 4 bases from V and 6 bases from J, with 13 bases between. The CDR3 protein is CAISGAAGSEQYF. CDR3 sequence (DNA): TGTGCCATCAGTGGCGCGGCGGGTTCCGAGCAGTACTTC.

In this sample, this clonotype turned up many times. One end of the junction fails to match germline, which may point to a read error. V gene TRBV24-1 combines with J gene TRBJ1-1, with D perhaps TRBD1 (5 bases). CDR1 is KGHDR and CDR2 is SFDVKD in the germline V gene. This CDR3 spans 13 amino acids. The chain's CDR3 is CATRAGRNPEAFF. DNA of the CDR3: TGTGCCACCAGGGCAGGGAGGAACCCTGAAGCTTTCTTT.

The sample holds many counts of this clonotype. V and J are TRBV20-1 and TRBJ1-1; TRBD1 matches 7 bases. This CDR3 spans 15 amino acids. Germline CDR1 is DFQATT and CDR2 is SNEGSKA (reference sequence). V shed 4 bases, J shed 2 bases, and the junction held 10 bases outside the gene matches. CDR3 nucleotides: TGCAGTGCTAAGCTCCAGGGGGAACGCAACACTGAAGCTTTCTTT. Amino acid sequence: CSAKLQGERNTEAFF.

This clonotype was seen repeatedly, ten times or more. CDR3 sequence (DNA): TGTGCCAGCAGTTTTGAGCGAGAGTTTACCGGGGAGCTGTTTTTT. Protein product: CASSFEREFTGELFF. V usage is TRBV27 and J usage is TRBJ2-2; D gene unclear. This CDR3 contains 15 residues. Per the germline V gene, CDR1 is MNHEY and CDR2 is SMNVEV (reference sequence). The germline V and J ends were trimmed by 3 bases and 5 bases, with 13 bases remaining between them.

The sample holds a few counts of this clonotype. The chain joins TRBV6-1 to TRBJ1-3, with a tentative D call TRBD1 (5 bases). Germline V gene lookup returns CDR1 MNHNS and CDR2 SASEGT. Trimming took off 6 bases at V and 0 bases at J, with 12 bases between the two ends. The length of the CDR3 is 15 residues. The CDR3 sequence: CASSNQGLSGNTIYF. CDR3 nucleotide sequence: TGTGCCAGCAGCAACCAGGGCCTCTCTGGAAACACCATATATTTT.

V is TRBV29-1 and J is TRBJ2-4, with TRBD1 as a possible D gene (6 bases). Germline V gene data show CDR1 as SQVTM and CDR2 as ANQGSEA. The length of the CDR3 is 10 residues. V was trimmed by 5 bases and J by 16 bases, leaving 15 bases between them. CDR3 protein: CSVFHQGYYF. CDR3 coding DNA: TGCAGCGTTTTCCACCAGGGGTATTACTTC. Complete variable domain (other parts from reference TRBV29-1 and TRBJ2-4): SAVISQKPSRDICQRGTSLTIQCQVDSQVTMMFWYRQQPGQSLTLIATANQGSEATYESGFVIDKFPISRPNLTFSTLTVSNMSPEDSSIYLCSVFHQGYYFGAGTRLSVL.

This clonotype has only a few counts. The chain has TRBV5-1 and TRBJ2-7; 7 nucleotides match TRBD2. V gave up 0 bases and J gave up 4 bases; unmatched junction bases: 13. The CDR3 length is 17 residues. The germline V gene has CDR1 SGHRS and CDR2 YFSETQ. In DNA form, the CDR3 reads TGCGCCAGCAGCTTGGTGCGGGAGCCCTTGGGTTCTTACGAGCAGTACTTC. This codes for CASSLVREPLGSYEQYF.

The rearrangement uses TRBV19 and TRBJ1-1; the D gene is possibly TRBD1 (5 bases). V was clipped by 5 bases and J by 0 bases, with 16 bases between them. The CDR3 is 16 amino acids. The germline gives CDR1 LNHDA, CDR2 SQIVND (reference sequence). The CDR3 is CASSRSGEGMNTEAFF. Here the CDR3 DNA reads TGTGCCAGTAGTCGAAGTGGAGAGGGGATGAACACTGAAGCTTTCTTT.

As for this clonotype: With a much larger clone just one base away, this may be a read error. The V call is TRBV12-3 or TRBV12-4, the J call TRBJ2-5, with 7 bases lining up with TRBD1. This CDR3 spans 14 amino acids. Losses at the gene ends were 1 base for V and 5 bases for J; bases not matched to a gene: 4. The CDR3 protein is CASSLETGSETQYF. The CDR3 DNA reads as TGTGCCAGCAGTTTAGAGACAGGGAGTGAGACCCAGTACTTC.

In its sample, this clonotype was seen many times. The J gene is TRBJ2-7, the V gene TRBV7-9, with 10 nucleotides matching TRBD1. J lost 7 bases, V lost 5 bases, and 11 bases had no gene match. Looked up from germline, CDR1 is SEHNR and CDR2 is FQNEAQ (reference sequence). The CDR3 consists of 15 residues. Here the CDR3 reads CASSDSGTGDGEQYF. DNA for the CDR3: TGTGCCAGCAGCGATTCCGGGACAGGGGATGGAGAGCAGTACTTC.

This clonotype was counted a single time. This may be a read error: a much more frequent sequence differs by one nucleotide. The rearrangement joins TRBV5-1 to TRBJ2-7; TRBD2 aligns across 7 bases. The CDR3 is made up of 16 amino acids. Germline V gene data show CDR1 as SGHRS and CDR2 as YFSETQ. CDR3 DNA: TGCGCCAGCGGCTTGGGGCTAGCGGCGACGACCTACGAGCAGTACTTC. Amino acid sequence: CASGLGLAATTYEQYF. Together with reference TRBV5-1 and TRBJ2-7, the CDR3 gives the full variable domain: KAGVTQTPRYLIKTRGQQVTLSCSPISGHRSVSWYQQTPGQGLQFLFEYFSETQRNKGNFPGRFSGRQFSNSRSEMNVSTLELGDSALYLCASGLGLAATTYEQYFGPGTRLTVT.

This clonotype was detected ten times or more. This rearrangement joins TRBV11-1 to TRBJ2-3; 13 bases fit TRBD2. CDR3 length: 16 residues. Germline loops: CDR1 SGHAT, CDR2 FQDESV (reference sequence). V lost 2 bases, J lost 6 bases, and 5 bases stayed unmatched. CDR3 DNA sequence: TGTGCCAGCAGCTTACGGACTAGCGGGAGAATGGATACGCAGTATTTT. Residues: CASSLRTSGRMDTQYF.

This clonotype was seen many times. The chain has TRBV20-1 and TRBJ1-5; 7 positions agree with TRBD1. The V and J ends lost 3 bases and 7 bases, in that order; junction bases with no gene match: 12. Germline values: CDR1 DFQATT, CDR2 SNEGSKA (reference sequence). The CDR3 is 15 amino acids. The CDR3: CSASEITGVTQPQHF. The CDR3 coding sequence is TGCAGTGCTAGCGAAATAACAGGGGTCACGCAGCCCCAGCATTTT.

This clonotype was counted many times. This sequence joins TRBV18 and TRBJ2-7; TRBD2 aligns across 8 bases. The CDR3 loop spans 15 amino acids. The germline gives CDR1 KGHSH, CDR2 LQKENI. V lost 6 bases, J lost 6 bases, and 13 bases stayed unmatched. DNA for the CDR3: TGTGCCAGCTCCCCTATTAGCGGGGAGGGGAGCGAGCAGTACTTC. Translation gives CASSPISGEGSEQYF.

V gene TRBV7-9 combines with J gene TRBJ2-3, with 12 bases fitting TRBD2. Germline V gives CDR1 SEHNR, CDR2 FQNEAQ (reference sequence). V was pared by 2 bases and J by 0 bases, with 3 bases of the junction left unmatched. The CDR3 extends over 17 amino acids. CDR3 loop: CASSLWTSGNSTDTQYF. Here the CDR3 DNA reads TGTGCCAGCAGCTTATGGACTAGCGGGAATAGCACAGATACGCAGTATTTT.

For this clonotype: This may arise from a read error, as a much more abundant clone is one base away. This chain connects TRBV7-9 to TRBJ2-7; the match to TRBD2 covers 9 bases. J gave up 0 bases and V 0 bases, and 12 bases lay outside the gene matches. Germline assignment: CDR1 SEHNR and CDR2 FQNEAQ (reference sequence). This CDR3 has 19 residues. CDR3 loop: CASSLASATSGPPSYEQYF. The CDR3 nucleotides are TGTGCCAGCAGCTTAGCGAGTGCAACTAGCGGGCCCCCCTCCTACGAGCAGTACTTC.

This clonotype was seen repeatedly, ten times or more. The J gene is TRBJ1-3, the V gene TRBV12-3 or TRBV12-4; D is ambiguous. Trimming removed 7 bases from V and 6 bases from J, with 13 bases in between. This CDR3 is 13 amino acids long. The chain's CDR3 is CASKPADTNTIYF. DNA for the CDR3: TGTGCCAGCAAACCGGCCGACACAAACACCATATATTTT.

At least ten counts were recorded for this clonotype. The CDR3 DNA reads as TGTGCCACCCAGCCGACAGGGTCATTTTCGGGCAATGAGCAGTTCTTC. It yields the protein CATQPTGSFSGNEQFF. The chain employs TRBV24-1 and TRBJ2-1; TRBD1 matches 7 bases. CDR1 is KGHDR and CDR2 is SFDVKD in the germline V gene. The CDR3 covers 16 residues. Trimming at V came to 9 bases and at J to 6 bases, leaving 16 bases not matched to a gene.

This clonotype was detected ten times or more. In nucleotides, the CDR3 is TGTGCCAGCACTCAGCAAGAGACCCAGTACTTC. Encoded protein: CASTQQETQYF. This chain connects TRBV28 to TRBJ2-5, with D unresolved. The CDR3 is 11 residues long. Between the trimmed V and J ends, which lost 7 bases and 2 bases, there was a span of 5 bases. Germline-derived CDR1 and CDR2 are MDHEN and SYDVKM.

This clonotype was observed many times. This chain joins TRBV9 and TRBJ1-5; 9 positions match TRBD1. The germline V gene has CDR1 SGDLS and CDR2 YYNGEE. The CDR3 is 14 amino acids. J was trimmed by 4 bases and V by 3 bases; bases with no gene match: 2. In DNA, the CDR3 is TGTGCCAGCAGCGGCGGGACAGGGAATCAGCCCCAGCATTTT. Translating it yields CASSGGTGNQPQHF.

This clonotype was counted at least ten times. The chain links TRBV3-1 to TRBJ2-3, with 13 bases lining up with TRBD2. The better agreement between TRBJ2-7 and the DNA end casts doubt on the J call. CDR1 is LGHDT, CDR2 YNNKEL, per germline (reference sequence). This CDR3 is built from 16 residues. CDR3 nucleotide sequence: TGTGCCAGCAGCCAGGGACTAGCGGGAACATCCCTGTGGCAGTACTTC. This encodes CASSQGLAGTSLWQYF.

This clonotype was observed many times. One junction end does not reproduce the germline sequence, and a read error may be involved. V gene TRBV24-1 combines with J gene TRBJ1-1; TRBD1 aligns across 8 bases. Germline-derived CDR1 and CDR2 are KGHDR and SFDVKD. The CDR3 is 15 residues long. The CDR3 is CATSDTRQGRPEAFF. The CDR3 DNA sequence: TGTGCCACCAGTGATACTAGACAGGGGAGGCCTGAAGCCTTCTTT.

The DNA of the CDR3 is TGTGCCATCAGTGAATATACGGGACTAGCGGGGCCACAGTACTTC. It is translated as CAISEYTGLAGPQYF. This chain connects TRBV10-3 to TRBJ2-7, with 13 bases lining up with TRBD2. The CDR3 has 15 residues. Per germline, CDR1 ENHRY and CDR2 SYGVKD. After removal of 3 bases from V and 10 bases from J, the junction contained 9 bases not matched to a gene.

The V and J genes are TRBV9 and TRBJ1-2; tentatively, D is TRBD1 (5 bases). Germline loops: CDR1 SGDLS, CDR2 YYNGEE. This CDR3 comprises 17 residues. Trimming left V 4 bases short and J 2 bases short, with 21 bases between. The CDR3 spells CASSQSRDRISNYGYTF. In nucleotides, the CDR3 is TGTGCCAGCAGCCAAAGCCGGGACCGCATATCCAACTATGGCTACACCTTC. The variable domain in full, completed from reference TRBV9 and TRBJ1-2, reads DSGVTQTPKHLITATGQRVTLRCSPRSGDLSVYWYQQSLDQGLQFLIQYYNGEERAKGNILERFSAQQFPDLHSELNLSSLELGDSALYFCASSQSRDRISNYGYTFGSGTRLTVV.

The table lists this clonotype with a few counts. The rearrangement joins TRBV11-3 to TRBJ1-1, with D unclear. Trimming removed 5 bases from V and 7 bases from J, with 14 bases in between. This CDR3 is 13 amino acids long. Germline V CDR1 and CDR2: SGHNT, YENEEA. CDR3 loop: CASSVVSVGEAFF. The CDR3 DNA is TGTGCCAGCAGCGTAGTTTCGGTCGGTGAAGCTTTCTTT. The variable domain in full, completed from reference TRBV11-3 and TRBJ1-1, reads EAGVVQSPRYKIIEKKQPVAFWCNPISGHNTLYWYLQNLGQGPELLIRYENEEAVDDSQLPKDRFSAERLKGVDSTLKIQPAELGDSAVYLCASSVVSVGEAFFGQGTRLTVV.

Ten or more counts support this clonotype. This sequence joins TRBV13 and TRBJ1-6; D is ambiguous. The germline gives CDR1 PRHDT, CDR2 FYEKMQ (reference sequence). CDR3 length: 16 residues. V was clipped by 5 bases and J by 9 bases, with 20 bases between them. This chain's CDR3 is CASSRPPDRGFSPLHF. CDR3 DNA: TGTGCCAGCAGCCGACCCCCCGACCGGGGATTTTCACCCCTCCACTTT.

V and J are TRBV6-1 and TRBJ1-5, with 9 bases fitting TRBD1. The CDR3 sequence is 15 residues long. With V trimmed by 6 bases and J by 6 bases, 9 bases remained unmatched. The germline CDR1 and CDR2 sequences are MNHNS and SASEGT. The CDR3 nucleotides read TGTGCCAGCAGCCAAGAAACAGGGGGCAGTCAGCCCCAGCATTTT. Encoded protein: CASSQETGGSQPQHF.